The 14 T cell receptor beta chains below all came from one sample that was sequenced in a study of cytomegalovirus exposure and HLA in healthy donors. The method was immunoSEQ multiplex PCR; TCRdb's version includes in-frame clones alone and lacks a portion of them. The sample lists roughly 100,000 clones; about 95% were seen once. Sequenced input: PBMCs. Receptors originate from a woman aged 18-30 years in good health and CMV-seronegative.

This sequence joins TRBV6-1 and TRBJ2-5, with 9 nucleotides matching TRBD2. The CDR3 has 18 amino acids. CDR1 and CDR2 from the germline V gene are MNHNS and SASEGT. V was clipped by 0 bases and J by 5 bases; unmatched bases: 13. The CDR3 bases are TGTGCCAGCAGTGAAGCGTTGGTAGCGGGAGTTCGAGAGGAGACCCAGTACTTC. Translating gives CASSEALVAGVREETQYF.

This chain connects TRBV11-2 to TRBJ1-2; 10 bases line up with TRBD1. The ends lost 5 bases at V and 8 bases at J; junction bases unmatched: 8. CDR3 length: 14 amino acids. The germline V gene encodes CDR1 SGHAT and CDR2 FQNNGV. CDR3 residues: CASSRDRGEEGYTF. CDR3 DNA: TGTGCCAGCAGCCGGGACAGGGGCGAGGAGGGCTACACCTTC.

In its sample, this clone was seen once. The rearrangement uses TRBV10-3 and TRBJ2-7; D perhaps matches TRBD2 (6 bases). Trimming pared 7 bases from V and 2 bases from J, leaving 9 bases between. Germline V gene lookup returns CDR1 ENHRY and CDR2 SYGVKD. This CDR3 spans 12 amino acids. The CDR3 is CAIKGTPYEQYF. The CDR3 nucleotides are TGTGCCATCAAGGGGACTCCCTACGAGCAGTACTTC.

The gene calls are TRBV6-1 and TRBJ1-2; TRBD1 is a possible D gene (6 bases). Trimming cost V 6 bases and J 6 bases, with 14 bases left between them. The CDR3 runs to 13 residues. CDR1 is MNHNS and CDR2 is SASEGT in the germline V gene. The CDR3 protein is CASRHRENNGYTF. CDR3 DNA sequence: TGTGCCAGCAGACACAGGGAAAACAATGGCTACACCTTC.

The chain combines TRBV6-1 with TRBJ2-2; D remains ambiguous. V was pared by 8 bases and J by 12 bases, with 13 bases between. Germline V gene data show CDR1 as MNHNS and CDR2 as SASEGT. The CDR3 is 11 amino acids. The CDR3 here is CASGQDFQLFF. The CDR3 nucleotides are TGTGCCAGCGGTCAAGACTTCCAGCTGTTTTTT.

V and J are TRBV30 and TRBJ2-3; 9 nucleotides agree with TRBD2. CDR3 length: 16 amino acids. Trimming cost V 6 bases and J 0 bases; bases outside gene matches: 10. Germline V gene sequence: CDR1 GTSNPN, CDR2 SVGIG (reference sequence). This CDR3 is CACGPGTSTSTDTQYF. In nucleotides, the CDR3 is TGTGCCTGTGGCCCCGGGACTAGCACCAGCACAGATACGCAGTATTTT.

The chain employs TRBV6-1 and TRBJ1-2; D is possibly TRBD1 (5 bases). V lost 1 base to trimming and J lost 4 bases, with 13 bases between them. The CDR3 is 15 residues long. In germline, CDR1 is MNHNS, CDR2 SASEGT. The CDR3 reads CASSEETGGFYGYTF. The CDR3 region has the DNA TGTGCCAGCAGTGAAGAAACAGGTGGTTTCTATGGCTACACCTTC.

This CDR3 is CASSSYGTASGNTIYF. DNA of the CDR3: TGTGCCAGTAGTAGCTACGGGACAGCCTCTGGAAACACCATATATTTT. The V and J genes are TRBV19 and TRBJ1-3; 7 bases fit TRBD1. Germline CDR1 LNHDA, CDR2 SQIVND (reference sequence). The CDR3 runs to 16 residues. J gave up 0 bases and V 4 bases, and 6 bases lay outside the gene matches.

The CDR3 protein is CASMTGGPGELFF. In DNA, the CDR3 is TGTGCCAGCATGACAGGGGGCCCCGGGGAGCTGTTTTTT. The rearrangement links TRBV2 to TRBJ2-2, with 10 bases fitting TRBD1. The V and J ends lost 7 bases and 6 bases, in that order; junction bases with no gene match: 2. The CDR3 has 13 amino acids. Germline V gene data show CDR1 as SNHLY and CDR2 as FYNNEI.

The chain combines TRBV6-1 with TRBJ2-3; tentatively, D is TRBD2 (5 bases). The germline CDR1 and CDR2 sequences are MNHNS and SASEGT. V lost 3 bases to trimming and J lost 14 bases, with 15 bases between them. This CDR3 spans 12 amino acids. This CDR3 reads CASSEGRDRAYF. CDR3 in DNA: TGTGCCAGCAGTGAGGGTCGGGATCGGGCGTATTTT.

J is TRBJ2-7 and V is TRBV10-3, with D possibly matching TRBD2 (6 bases). CDR1 is ENHRY and CDR2 is SYGVKD in the germline V gene. V dropped 8 bases and J dropped 0 bases, with 8 bases sitting between them. The CDR3 is 12 residues long. CDR3 nucleotides: TGTGCCATCGGGCGGGACTCCTACGAGCAGTACTTC. Amino acids: CAIGRDSYEQYF.

V gene TRBV5-1 combines with J gene TRBJ2-7; 7 bases are a match to TRBD2. CDR3 length: 14 amino acids. CDR1 is SGHRS and CDR2 is YFSETQ in the germline V gene. With 2 bases clipped from V and 2 bases from J, the junction kept 4 bases outside the gene matches. In DNA form, the CDR3 reads TGCGCCAGCAGCTTCGCTAGCGGCGCCTACGAGCAGTACTTC. Its translation is CASSFASGAYEQYF.

This clone occurred once. CDR3 sequence: CASSLLAGGPSVEQFF. The CDR3 nucleotides read TGTGCCAGCAGTTTACTAGCGGGAGGCCCATCGGTTGAGCAGTTCTTC. The chain employs TRBV27 and TRBJ2-1; TRBD2 matches at 11 bases. Germline V gene lookup returns CDR1 MNHEY and CDR2 SMNVEV (reference sequence). This CDR3 is 16 amino acids long. Trimming at V came to 2 bases and at J to 9 bases, leaving 9 bases not matched to a gene.

This chain uses TRBV9 with TRBJ2-7, with 10 positions matching TRBD1. V was pared by 2 bases and J by 1 base, with 0 bases of the junction left unmatched. The germline CDR1 and CDR2 sequences are SGDLS and YYNGEE. This CDR3 is built from 14 residues. The CDR3, as DNA: TGTGCCAGCAGCGTGGACAGGGGGTCCTACGAGCAGTACTTC. Translated: CASSVDRGSYEQYF.